The sequence of this T cell receptor beta chain was determined in a study of CD8 T cells in ankylosing spondylitis. The germline V gene has CDR1 MGHDK and CDR2 SYGVNS. V gave up 4 bases and J gave up 8 bases; unmatched junction bases: 0. The CDR3 consists of 12 residues. TCRdb redid the calling of the 5' RACE reads with MiXCR, one entry per CDR3 protein. The data show 200,000 to 250,000 distinct CDR3 sequences, around 24% seen once. Study-wide findings and caveats: Before this, some motif variants had been reported in reactive arthritis synovial fluid and blood. Within ankylosing spondylitis blood, a TCR beta motif made up of seven or eight highly homologous variants appeared to be characteristic.

This clonotype was counted ten times or more. The antigen is unknown. This TCR was sampled from a male donor with ankylosing spondylitis or in good health (not recorded which). Sequencing was carried out using blood, either unsorted or a sorted T cell fraction (not recorded which). The chain uses TRBV25-1 and TRBJ2-4; 9 bases are a match to TRBD1. The DNA of the CDR3 is TGTGCCAGCAGTGGACAGGGGGACATTCAGTACTTC. It specifies CASSGQGDIQYF.